Below, one T cell receptor (beta chain) is given with its context. Clones were sequenced by immunoSEQ multiplex PCR, and TCRdb holds only the in-frame ones, with some missing. The sample contains under 75,000 clones, just under 95% of which appear only once. These data originate in a study of technical replicates of blood from a few donors. The CDR3 sequence is 16 residues long. The V gene's germline CDR1 is SGHRS and CDR2 YFSETQ. J was trimmed by 2 bases and V by 3 bases; bases with no gene match: 8. The clonotype was recovered from a human donor in good health. This rearrangement joins TRBV5-1 to TRBJ2-5, with TRBD2 matching 9 bases. The sample comprised T cells isolated from PBMCs. The CDR3 nucleotides read TGCGCCAGCAGCTGGAGACTAGCGGAACAACAAGAGACCCAGTACTTC. This gives the protein CASSWRLAEQQETQYF.